Presented here are 30 T cell receptor beta chains from one specimen sequenced in a study of cytomegalovirus exposure and HLA in healthy donors. The PCR ran on 60 Vbeta and 13 Jbeta primers. The assay was immunoSEQ multiplex PCR, and TCRdb's table has in-frame clones only and misses some. The sample includes approximately 78,000 clones, around 64% of them seen just once. The sequenced material came from PBMCs. The origin of the receptors is a middle-aged man in good health and CMV-seropositive.

J is TRBJ2-2 and V is TRBV9, with D possibly being TRBD1 (6 bases). In germline, CDR1 is SGDLS, CDR2 YYNGEE. Trimming removed 4 bases from V and 2 bases from J, with 15 bases in between. CDR3 length: 16 residues. CDR3 DNA sequence: TGTGCCAGCAGCCCACCCTGGGGACATAACACCGGGGAGCTGTTTTTT. Its translation: CASSPPWGHNTGELFF.

The rearrangement links TRBV19 to TRBJ2-7; perhaps TRBD1 as D (7 bases). CDR1 and CDR2 (germline): LNHDA, SQIVND (reference sequence). The CDR3 length is 14 residues. Trimming took 2 bases from V and 3 from J, leaving 11 bases between them. CDR3 loop: CASSIQGGGYEQYF. Here the CDR3 DNA reads TGTGCCAGTAGTATACAGGGGGGAGGCTACGAGCAGTACTTC.

The chain uses TRBV28 and TRBJ1-5; possible D gene TRBD1, 5 bases. Trimming left V 7 bases short and J 7 bases short, with 17 bases between. The CDR3 consists of 14 residues. Germline V lookup: CDR1 MDHEN, CDR2 SYDVKM. Here the CDR3 reads CASIPSGGVQPQHF. The CDR3 DNA follows: TGTGCCAGCATACCCTCGGGGGGAGTCCAGCCCCAGCATTTT.

This clone came up a few times. This chain links TRBV11-3 with TRBJ2-7; D ambiguous. V was trimmed by 5 bases and J by 2 bases, leaving 16 bases between them. The germline V gene has CDR1 SGHNT and CDR2 YENEEA. The CDR3 is 15 residues long. The CDR3 region is CASSHKEKAAYEQYF. The DNA for the CDR3 is TGTGCCAGCAGCCACAAGGAGAAGGCGGCCTACGAGCAGTACTTC.

The V call is TRBV25-1, the J call TRBJ2-7; no firm D call. Germline V gives CDR1 MGHDK, CDR2 SYGVNS. Between the trimmed V and J ends, which lost 5 bases and 0 bases, there was a span of 14 bases. This CDR3 is 15 amino acids long. CDR3 bases: TGTGCCAGCAGTCTTGAACTCCCAGGCTCCTACGAGCAGTACTTC. Translating it yields CASSLELPGSYEQYF.

V and J are TRBV5-1 and TRBJ2-5; no firm D call. The CDR3 length is 13 residues. V was pared by 1 base and J by 2 bases, with 6 bases between. Germline loops: CDR1 SGHRS, CDR2 YFSETQ. The CDR3 is CASSLNQQETQYF. CDR3 coding DNA: TGCGCCAGCAGCTTGAACCAGCAAGAGACCCAGTACTTC.

The chain joins TRBV7-9 to TRBJ2-3, with 13 bases lining up with TRBD2. V lost 5 bases and J lost 3; bases outside the gene matches: 5. Germline assignment: CDR1 SEHNR and CDR2 FQNEAQ (reference sequence). The CDR3 is 16 amino acids. Here the CDR3 reads CASSAGTSGATDTQYF. As DNA, the CDR3 is TGTGCCAGCAGCGCTGGGACTAGCGGGGCGACAGATACGCAGTATTTT.

The gene calls are TRBV11-2 and TRBJ1-2; TRBD1 matches at 9 bases. The germline V gene encodes CDR1 SGHAT and CDR2 FQNNGV. The CDR3 covers 16 residues. The V gene end was trimmed by 8 bases and the J gene end by 5 bases; junction bases not matched to a gene: 15. The CDR3 nucleotides are TGTGCCAGCCATCACGGACAGGGGATGTTGTGGTATGGCTACACCTTC. Amino acids: CASHHGQGMLWYGYTF.

The chain carries TRBV5-1 and TRBJ1-4; D is undetermined. Trimming took 2 bases from V and 4 from J, leaving 6 bases between them. The CDR3 has 13 amino acids. Germline V CDR1 and CDR2: SGHRS, YFSETQ. CDR3 region: CASSLNSNEKLFF. DNA for the CDR3: TGCGCCAGCAGCTTAAACAGTAATGAAAAACTGTTTTTT.

The chain is built from TRBV6-5 and TRBJ2-7, with TRBD1 as a possible D gene (6 bases). The ends were cut back, 0 bases at V and 4 bases at J, with 16 bases in the middle. Germline V lookup: CDR1 MNHEY, CDR2 SVGAGI. This CDR3 comprises 16 residues. The CDR3 DNA reads as TGTGCCAGCAGTTACTCTTCGTCCAGGGGATCTTACGAGCAGTACTTC. This codes for CASSYSSSRGSYEQYF.

This chain links TRBV4-1 with TRBJ1-5; the D gene is possibly TRBD1 (5 bases). Germline loops: CDR1 MGHRA, CDR2 YSYEKL. The CDR3 contains 16 residues. V dropped 1 base and J dropped 7 bases, with 17 bases sitting between them. The CDR3 protein is CASSQGNSGFGQPQHF. The CDR3 nucleotides read TGCGCCAGCAGCCAAGGGAATTCAGGGTTTGGACAGCCCCAGCATTTT.

About this clone: This CDR3 is also generated by other DNA sequences in the sample. The chain carries TRBV9 and TRBJ2-7, with 7 bases that match TRBD2. CDR3 length: 15 residues. V lost 0 bases and J lost 2; bases outside the gene matches: 5. Germline V gene lookup returns CDR1 SGDLS and CDR2 YYNGEE. The CDR3 nucleotides are TGTGCCAGCAGCGTAGAGGCCAGCGGGGCCTACGAGCAGTACTTC. This codes for CASSVEASGAYEQYF. Combining the CDR3 with reference TRBV9 and TRBJ2-7 gives the whole variable domain DSGVTQTPKHLITATGQRVTLRCSPRSGDLSVYWYQQSLDQGLQFLIQYYNGEERAKGNILERFSAQQFPDLHSELNLSSLELGDSALYFCASSVEASGAYEQYFGPGTRLTVT.

V usage is TRBV5-4 and J usage is TRBJ2-5, with D possibly being TRBD1 (5 bases). The V and J ends lost 4 bases and 5 bases respectively, with 9 bases between them. The CDR3 loop spans 12 amino acids. From germline, CDR1 is SGHNT and CDR2 YYREEE (reference sequence). The CDR3 is CASSPGLETQYF. In nucleotides, the CDR3 is TGTGCCAGCAGCCCAGGGTTGGAGACCCAGTACTTC.

This rearrangement joins TRBV6-5 to TRBJ2-6; D remains ambiguous. Germline assignment: CDR1 MNHEY and CDR2 SVGAGI. This CDR3 region has 14 residues. V gave up 6 bases and J gave up 4 bases, with 10 bases separating them. The CDR3 sequence is CASRRMNGANVLTF. In nucleotides, the CDR3 is TGTGCCAGCAGGAGGATGAACGGGGCCAACGTCCTGACTTTC.

J is TRBJ2-7 and V is TRBV28, with a tentative D call TRBD1 (6 bases). There are 15 residues in the CDR3. V gave up 5 bases and J gave up 5 bases, with 19 bases separating them. From germline, CDR1 is MDHEN and CDR2 SYDVKM. The CDR3 region is CASSHRVEESNEQYF. CDR3 coding DNA: TGTGCCAGCAGTCACAGGGTAGAGGAATCTAACGAGCAGTACTTC.

V usage is TRBV5-1 and J usage is TRBJ2-7; 8 bases line up with TRBD2. The V gene end was trimmed by 4 bases and the J gene end by 5 bases; junction bases not matched to a gene: 5. This CDR3 has 13 residues. Germline V gives CDR1 SGHRS, CDR2 YFSETQ. DNA for the CDR3: TGCGCCAGCAGCCGGGGGGGGAGGGACGAGCAGTACTTC. It specifies CASSRGGRDEQYF.

The chain combines TRBV6-6 with TRBJ1-1; the D is unclear. This CDR3 region has 12 residues. Germline V lookup: CDR1 MNHNY, CDR2 SVGAGI (reference sequence). Trimming took off 6 bases at V and 7 bases at J, with 12 bases between the two ends. CDR3 DNA sequence: TGTGCCAGCAGGTTACTGGGGAGTGAAGCTTTCTTT. Translation: CASRLLGSEAFF.

The DNA for the CDR3 is TGTGCCAGCAGCTTGAGGGCAGGGCAGAACACCGGGGAGCTGTTTTTT. As protein: CASSLRAGQNTGELFF. The J gene is TRBJ2-2, the V gene TRBV5-5; the D gene is possibly TRBD1 (5 bases). The CDR3 is 16 residues long. Looked up from germline, CDR1 is SGHKS and CDR2 is YYEKEE (reference sequence). Trimming removed 1 base from V and 1 base from J, with 11 bases in between.

This clone was counted ten times or more. The chain is built from TRBV15 and TRBJ1-5; D is unresolved. This CDR3 spans 15 amino acids. In germline, CDR1 is LNHNV, CDR2 YYDKDF (reference sequence). V lost 4 bases, J lost 6 bases, and 16 bases lay in between. The DNA of the CDR3 is TGTGCCACCAGCACAGTGATTGGGGAGGGTCAGCCCCAGCATTTT. Amino acid sequence: CATSTVIGEGQPQHF.

By share of the sample, this clone is medium-sized. V and J are TRBV2 and TRBJ1-2, with D perhaps TRBD1 (5 bases). CDR3 size: 14 residues. V lost 6 bases and J 5 bases, leaving 16 bases between the germline ends. Germline CDR1 SNHLY, CDR2 FYNNEI. The CDR3 protein is CASRREREGYGYTF. In nucleotides, the CDR3 is TGTGCCAGCAGGAGGGAGCGGGAGGGGTATGGCTACACCTTC.

The rearrangement joins TRBV5-1 to TRBJ2-2, with 8 bases lining up with TRBD1. The junction had 4 bases not matched to a gene; V was cut back by 0 bases and J by 3 bases. The CDR3 runs 16 residues. CDR1 and CDR2 from the germline V gene are SGHRS and YFSETQ. In DNA, the CDR3 is TGCGCCAGCAGCTTGGGACAGGGGCGTCACACCGGGGAGCTGTTTTTT. Protein: CASSLGQGRHTGELFF.

The chain combines TRBV7-2 with TRBJ2-7; maybe TRBD2 (6 bases). Germline CDR1 and CDR2: SGHTA and FQGNSA. Deletions cut 5 bases from V and 2 bases from J, with 25 bases between. CDR3 length equals 18 residues. In nucleotides, the CDR3 is TGTGCCAGCAGCCAAGGGATGAGGGTCTTGACGGGGGCCTACGAGCAGTACTTC. It codes for CASSQGMRVLTGAYEQYF. The full variable domain, completed using reference TRBV7-2 and TRBJ2-7, is GAGVSQSPSNKVTEKGKDVELRCDPISGHTALYWYRQSLGQGLEFLIYFQGNSAPDKSGLPSDRFSAERTGGSVSTLTIQRTQQEDSAVYLCASSQGMRVLTGAYEQYFGPGTRLTVT.

Only a few counts were recorded for this clone. The J gene is TRBJ2-7, the V gene TRBV5-6; possible D gene TRBD2, 5 bases. V was clipped by 4 bases and J by 6 bases, with 17 bases between them. The CDR3 length is 14 residues. From germline, CDR1 is SGHDT and CDR2 YYEEEE. CDR3 amino acids: CASSPRAGGSEQYF. CDR3 nucleotide sequence: TGTGCCAGCAGCCCCCGCGCAGGTGGGAGCGAGCAGTACTTC.

A few counts support this clone. This chain uses TRBV7-8 with TRBJ1-6; the match to TRBD1 covers 9 bases. The junction had 5 bases not matched to a gene; V was cut back by 7 bases and J by 7 bases. CDR1 is SGHVS, CDR2 FQNEAQ, per germline. The CDR3 spans 14 residues. The CDR3 coding sequence is TGTGCCAGCACCCTCGACAGGGGGAATTCACCCCTCCACTTT. As protein: CASTLDRGNSPLHF.

J is TRBJ2-1 and V is TRBV30, with D maybe TRBD1 (5 bases). The CDR3 runs 15 residues. The V end lost 0 bases, the J end lost 4 bases, and 13 bases lay between the germline ends. The germline gives CDR1 GTSNPN, CDR2 SVGIG (reference sequence). CDR3 sequence (DNA): TGTGCCTGGAGTGTAAGGGGTTCCCGATACAATGAGCAGTTCTTC. Translation: CAWSVRGSRYNEQFF.

The V call is TRBV29-1, the J call TRBJ2-1, with 10 positions matching TRBD2. V shed 3 bases, J shed 10 bases, and the junction held 3 bases outside the gene matches. This CDR3 contains 12 residues. CDR1 and CDR2 (germline): SQVTM, ANQGSEA. In nucleotides, the CDR3 is TGCAGCGTTGAGCCTAGCGGGGGAGAGCAGTTCTTC. Its protein product is CSVEPSGGEQFF.

The rearrangement joins TRBV30 to TRBJ2-7; D is undetermined. With 2 bases removed from V and 5 bases from J, the gap between germline ends came to 10 bases. This CDR3 has 12 amino acids. Germline V lookup: CDR1 GTSNPN, CDR2 SVGIG (reference sequence). CDR3 in amino acids: CAWSSRGNEQYF. The CDR3 DNA reads TGTGCCTGGAGTTCTCGAGGAAACGAGCAGTACTTC.

This clone appeared once. This sequence joins TRBV10-3 and TRBJ2-2, with D maybe TRBD1 (6 bases). The better agreement between TRBJ1-3 and the DNA end casts doubt on the J call. The CDR3 covers 18 residues. Germline assignment: CDR1 ENHRY and CDR2 SYGVKD. The CDR3: CAISDTGTPSLSGNTIYF. DNA of the CDR3: TGTGCCATCAGTGACACAGGGACGCCGTCTCTCTCTGGAAACACCATATATTTT.

The CDR3 sequence: CASSVGGGSYGYTF. Written as DNA, the CDR3 is TGTGCCAGCAGCGTAGGAGGGGGTAGTTATGGCTACACCTTC. The gene calls are TRBV9 and TRBJ1-2; tentatively, D is TRBD1 (6 bases). Per germline, CDR1 SGDLS and CDR2 YYNGEE. Trimming took off 0 bases at V and 5 bases at J, with 11 bases between the two ends. The CDR3 has 14 residues.

This clone was observed a single time. The CDR3 reads CASSDDRLDGYTF. CDR3 nucleotides: TGTGCCAGCAGCGACGACAGGTTGGATGGCTACACCTTC. J is TRBJ1-2 and V is TRBV6-5, with D possibly TRBD1 on 6 matching bases. The CDR3 extends over 13 amino acids. Germline assignment: CDR1 MNHEY and CDR2 SVGAGI. Trimming pared 6 bases from V and 6 bases from J, leaving 14 bases between.